Presented here are 20 T cell receptor beta chains from one specimen sequenced in a study of T cells in Graves' hyperthyroidism and ophthalmopathy (dated by TCRdb to between 2018 and 2020). The library relied on multiplex PCR. Sequencing took place on an Illumina HiSeq 2000. The TCR beta CDR3 regions were amplified from RNA transcripts. The first round of RT-PCR for the TCR CDR3 was performed with the HTBI primer set and the Qiagen OneStep RT-PCR kit. The raw public data were reprocessed by TCRdb itself: fastp quality trimming at Q25, MiXCR clonotype calling, in-frame beta chains only. CDR3 protein sequences are deduplicated, and each keeps its most common genes and DNA. The sample contains about 290,000 distinct CDR3 sequences, roughly 13% of them found a single time. Approximately 7.9% of the sample lies in the top ten. The sample consisted of blood. The origin of the receptors is a woman aged 40 to 50 with Graves' hyperthyroidism.

The table lists this clonotype with many counts. This sequence joins TRBV29-1 and TRBJ2-3; 11 bases map to TRBD2. The CDR3 consists of 14 residues. Per germline, CDR1 SQVTM and CDR2 ANQGSEA. With 5 bases clipped from V and 4 bases from J, the junction kept 5 bases outside the gene matches. CDR3 protein: CSVSTSGNADTQYF. DNA of the CDR3: TGCAGCGTTTCGACTAGCGGGAACGCAGATACGCAGTATTTT.

The table lists this clonotype with a count of one. This sequence joins TRBV11-2 and TRBJ1-2, with TRBD1 matching 8 bases. This CDR3 comprises 15 residues. J lost 2 bases, V lost 2 bases, and 4 bases had no gene match. The germline V gene encodes CDR1 SGHAT and CDR2 FQNNGV. CDR3 amino acids: CASSLTGGRNYGYTF. CDR3 DNA sequence: TGTGCCAGCAGCTTAACAGGGGGTCGAAACTATGGCTACACCTTC.

This clonotype appeared many times. V and J are TRBV7-2 and TRBJ2-3; D is unresolved. Germline V gene lookup returns CDR1 SGHTA and CDR2 FQGNSA. Trimming removed 5 bases from V and 6 bases from J, with 9 bases in between. The CDR3 sequence is 12 residues long. This CDR3 is CASSPFLDTQYF. CDR3 sequence (DNA): TGTGCCAGCAGCCCCTTTCTGGATACGCAGTATTTT.

The chain joins TRBV7-9 to TRBJ2-7; D uncertain. The V end lost 1 base, the J end lost 2 bases, and 9 bases lay between the germline ends. Per germline, CDR1 SEHNR and CDR2 FQNEAQ (reference sequence). The CDR3 contains 14 residues. The CDR3 coding sequence is TGTGCCAGCAGCTTAGAATACAGTACCTACGAGCAGTACTTC. Translating gives CASSLEYSTYEQYF.

This clonotype was observed a handful of times. V usage is TRBV10-3 and J usage is TRBJ2-6, with 9 bases identical to TRBD1. The CDR3 length is 19 residues. Unmatched junction bases numbered 10, after V lost 4 bases and J lost 0 bases. From germline, CDR1 is ENHRY and CDR2 SYGVKD. CDR3: CAISGDWGTGFSGANVLTF. Here the CDR3 DNA reads TGTGCCATCAGTGGGGACTGGGGGACAGGGTTCTCTGGGGCCAACGTCCTGACTTTC.

This clonotype was detected only a few times. Just one base apart from a much larger clone, this may be a read error. This chain connects TRBV7-2 to TRBJ1-3; D call uncertain. The CDR3 contains 16 residues. CDR1 is SGHTA and CDR2 is FQGNSA in the germline V gene. For the CDR3, the DNA is TGTGCCAGCGGCTTATCAGCGGTGAGCTCTGGAAACACCATATATTTT. The encoded protein is CASGLSAVSSGNTIYF.

This clonotype was counted many times. This chain links TRBV20-1 with TRBJ2-5; no definite D call. Per germline, CDR1 DFQATT and CDR2 SNEGSKA (reference sequence). V was trimmed by 3 bases and J by 5 bases, leaving 13 bases between them. CDR3 length equals 13 residues. The CDR3 nucleotides read TGCAGTGCTAGCCAACTACTTGACGAGACCCAGTACTTC. It yields the protein CSASQLLDETQYF.

At least ten counts were recorded for this clonotype. This chain uses TRBV30 with TRBJ1-6; 8 nucleotides match TRBD1. The V gene's germline CDR1 is GTSNPN and CDR2 SVGIG (reference sequence). This CDR3 is built from 14 residues. The junction had 3 bases not matched to a gene; V was cut back by 3 bases and J by 5 bases. The DNA for the CDR3 is TGTGCCTGGAGCGCGGGACAGGATAATTCACCCCTCCACTTT. Translation: CAWSAGQDNSPLHF.

This clonotype was recorded at least ten times. V is TRBV5-1 and J is TRBJ1-2; D unclear. Trimming pared 0 bases from V and 6 bases from J, leaving 9 bases between. The CDR3 length is 13 residues. Germline V lookup: CDR1 SGHRS, CDR2 YFSETQ. CDR3 bases: TGCGCCAGCAGCTTGGCCGGTCTTGATGGCTACACCTTC. It encodes CASSLAGLDGYTF.

The table lists this clonotype with many counts. Here the CDR3 reads CASSTSPFSGNTIYF. CDR3 nucleotide sequence: TGTGCCAGCAGTACTTCTCCTTTCTCTGGAAACACCATATATTTT. The gene calls are TRBV6-1 and TRBJ1-3, with no clear D. CDR3 length: 15 residues. The V end was cut by 5 bases, the J end by 0 bases, with 11 bases between. Germline V gene lookup returns CDR1 MNHNS and CDR2 SASEGT.

Ten or more counts support this clonotype. The rearrangement uses TRBV28 and TRBJ2-5; the match to TRBD1 covers 9 bases. CDR1 is MDHEN, CDR2 SYDVKM, per germline. The ends lost 0 bases at V and 4 bases at J; junction bases unmatched: 9. The CDR3 length is 17 residues. The CDR3 sequence: CASSLWGEQGATETQYF. Written as DNA, the CDR3 is TGTGCCAGCAGTTTATGGGGGGAACAGGGGGCTACAGAGACCCAGTACTTC.

This clonotype has ten or more counts. The CDR3 sequence is CASIETATYGYTF. The CDR3 DNA reads TGTGCCAGCATAGAGACAGCTACATATGGCTACACCTTC. The J gene is TRBJ1-2, the V gene TRBV6-1, with D possibly being TRBD1 (5 bases). Between the trimmed V and J ends, which lost 7 bases and 5 bases, there was a span of 14 bases. Germline loops: CDR1 MNHNS, CDR2 SASEGT. The CDR3 totals 13 residues.

The rearrangement joins TRBV14 to TRBJ1-3; no clear D. The CDR3 extends over 17 amino acids. Germline lookup yields CDR1 SGHDN and CDR2 FVKESK. With 0 bases removed from V and 0 bases from J, the gap between germline ends came to 12 bases. CDR3 sequence (DNA): TGTGCCAGCAGCCAAGAGGAGGAGGGCAGCTCTGGAAACACCATATATTTT. It translates to CASSQEEEGSSGNTIYF.

This clonotype showed up many times. CDR3 sequence (DNA): TGTGCCAGCCACAGGGGAACTGAAGCTTTCTTT. Protein sequence: CASHRGTEAFF. The gene calls are TRBV2 and TRBJ1-1; 7 bases align to TRBD1. The J segment lost 5 bases and the V segment lost 8 bases, leaving 2 bases of the junction unmatched. The CDR3 runs to 11 residues. Germline loops: CDR1 SNHLY, CDR2 FYNNEI.

In its sample, this clonotype was seen many times. The chain is built from TRBV12-3 or TRBV12-4 and TRBJ1-5; no firm D call. Trimming shortened V by 1 base and J by 4 bases, and 8 bases separated the two germline ends. The CDR3 runs to 14 residues. In DNA, the CDR3 is TGTGCCAGCAGTTTAGATGTCGGGAATCAGCCCCAGCATTTT. Translation: CASSLDVGNQPQHF.

Turning to this clonotype: A read error may produce the germline difference seen at one junction end. This chain uses TRBV6-2 or TRBV6-3 with TRBJ2-6; a weak D match, TRBD2 (6 bases). The CDR3 covers 17 residues. Germline CDR1 reads MNHEY; CDR2 reads SVGEGT. CDR3 nucleotides: TGTGCCGGCACGACGCGGGGTACGGGCTCTGGGGCCAGCGTCCTGACTTTC. Residues: CAGTTRGTGSGASVLTF.

Worth noting for this clonotype: A much larger clone sits a single nucleotide away, making a read error possible. This chain joins TRBV6-4 and TRBJ1-5; possible D gene TRBD1, 6 bases. Germline CDR1 is MRHNA and CDR2 is SNTAGT. This CDR3 contains 14 residues. V was shortened by 8 bases and J by 6 bases, with 17 bases between the two germline ends. CDR3 nucleotide sequence: TGTGCCAGCCGTTACGACGGCAGGGGTCAGCCCCAGCATTTT. It translates to CASRYDGRGQPQHF.

There are many counts of this clonotype. The chain joins TRBV20-1 to TRBJ2-1, with TRBD2 matching 12 bases. Germline V gene data show CDR1 as DFQATT and CDR2 as SNEGSKA (reference sequence). With V trimmed by 2 bases and J by 7 bases, 6 bases remained unmatched. This CDR3 is 15 amino acids long. Here the CDR3 reads CSARQLAGGSNEQFF. The CDR3 DNA is TGCAGTGCTAGACAACTAGCGGGAGGTTCGAATGAGCAGTTCTTC.

At least ten counts were recorded for this clonotype. The chain links TRBV5-1 to TRBJ1-1; TRBD1 matches 8 bases. Trimming removed 3 bases from V and 6 bases from J; junction bases left unmatched: 4. This CDR3 is built from 13 residues. Per the germline V gene, CDR1 is SGHRS and CDR2 is YFSETQ. The CDR3 is CASSSGQEPEAFF. CDR3 sequence (DNA): TGCGCCAGCAGCTCGGGACAGGAGCCTGAAGCTTTCTTT.

At least ten counts were recorded for this clonotype. The chain has TRBV6-1 and TRBJ2-1; D unresolved. The germline V and J ends were trimmed by 5 bases and 7 bases, with 21 bases remaining between them. CDR3 length: 16 residues. Germline assignment: CDR1 MNHNS and CDR2 SASEGT. CDR3 loop: CASSPQGLLPVNEQFF. The DNA of the CDR3 is TGTGCCAGCAGTCCACAAGGGTTACTCCCTGTTAATGAGCAGTTCTTC.